This T cell receptor (beta chain) comes out of a study of OX40 agonist ivuxolimab in advanced cancers. The table came from immunoSEQ multiplex PCR; TCRdb's copy has only in-frame clones and leaves some out. The sample contains roughly 41,000 clones, about 88% of which appear only once. This clone was detected once. The source material was CD4+ or CD8+ T cells sorted from blood, sampled in a trial of the OX40 agonist ivuxolimab. This TCR came from an adult with an advanced solid tumor such as melanoma, head and neck, liver or kidney cancer.

CDR3 amino acids: CASSGFPTGGAYGANVLTF. CDR3 DNA: TGTGCCAGCAGTGGCTTTCCGACAGGGGGCGCTTATGGGGCCAACGTCCTGACTTTC. This rearrangement joins TRBV28 to TRBJ2-6; the match to TRBD1 covers 10 bases. Germline assignment: CDR1 MDHEN and CDR2 SYDVKM. With 5 bases clipped from V and 3 bases from J, the junction kept 13 bases outside the gene matches. The CDR3 length is 19 residues.